The entry below gives a single TCR beta chain sequence along with its context. The data are from a study of T cell changes during pregnancy in multiple sclerosis. V trimming: 7 bases; J trimming: 1 base; junction bases outside the gene matches: 15. The CDR3 runs to 17 residues. Germline lookup yields CDR1 SGHTA and CDR2 FQGNSA. Measured with immunoSEQ multiplex PCR; TCRdb has only the in-frame clones, and not every one. Of 55,000 to 70,000 clones listed, more than 85% were seen once; the top ten hold approximately 0.4%. The material sequenced was CD4+ T cells from peripheral blood mononuclear cells, taken in the third trimester of pregnancy. The chain links TRBV7-2 to TRBJ2-5; 7 bases agree with TRBD2. The sequence derives from a female donor with multiple sclerosis, enrolled in a pregnancy study. The CDR3 DNA follows: TGTGCCAGCACCTGGGGGAGGGGAACCCCAATCCAAGAGACCCAGTACTTC. Protein product: CASTWGRGTPIQETQYF.